A selection of T cell receptor beta chains follows, all from one sample in a study of cytomegalovirus exposure and HLA in healthy donors. This table comes from immunoSEQ multiplex PCR, and its TCRdb copy is limited to in-frame clones, with some not included. The data show roughly 140,000 clones, about 86% seen once. The sample consisted of PBMCs. These TCRs come from a woman aged 18-29 years in good health and CMV-seropositive. The CDR3 runs from the conserved cysteine through the conserved F or W. The D gene is left open where the match is weak. A row's size may be missing; if present it is once, few, many or a size class.

clone_size j_call d_call v_call cdr3_nt cdr3_aa
- TRBJ2-1 TRBD2 TRBV27 TGTGCCAGCAGTTTACTGGCGGGAGGGCCCGAGCAGTTCTTC CASSLLAGGPEQFF
- TRBJ2-2 TRBD1 TRBV19 TGTGCCAGTAGTATCGGGACAGGGGGACTTAACCCCGGGGAGCTGTTTTTT CASSIGTGGLNPGELFF
- TRBJ1-2 - TRBV5-4 TGTGCCAGCAGCTTCCACAGGGATGGCTACACCTTC CASSFHRDGYTF
- TRBJ2-3 TRBD2 TRBV7-9 TGTGCCAGCAGCTTTCCGACTAGCGGGGACCTCACAGATACGCAGTATTTT CASSFPTSGDLTDTQYF
- TRBJ2-3 - TRBV25-1 TGTGCCAGCAGTGAGCGGGGATTTGATACGCAGTATTTT CASSERGFDTQYF
- TRBJ2-3 - TRBV4-1 TGCGCCAGCAGCCATGGGTGGACAGGGAGGGAAGATACGCAGTATTTT CASSHGWTGREDTQYF
- TRBJ2-2 TRBD2 TRBV30 TGTGCCTGCGAACAGGGACTAGCTACCGGGGAGCTGTTTTTT CACEQGLATGELFF
- TRBJ2-1 - TRBV2 TGTGCCAGCAGTCAGGGAGGTGAGCAGTTCTTC CASSQGGEQFF
- TRBJ1-4 - TRBV7-6 TGTGCCAGCAGCTTAAAGCGAAATGAAAAACTGTTTTTT CASSLKRNEKLFF
- TRBJ1-2 - TRBV5-8 TGTGCCAGCAGTCGACAGCTAAACTATGGCTACACCTTC CASSRQLNYGYTF
- TRBJ1-1 TRBD1 TRBV7-3 TGTGCCAGCAGCTCACGACAGGGGGCTCAGAACACTGAAGCTTTCTTT CASSSRQGAQNTEAFF
- TRBJ2-6 - TRBV5-1 TGCGCCAGCAGCGGACAGCCCTCTGGGGCCAACGTCCTGACTTTC CASSGQPSGANVLTF
- TRBJ1-4 - TRBV10-3 TGTGCCATCAGACGGGACGGAGGGAATGAAAAACTGTTTTTT CAIRRDGGNEKLFF
once TRBJ2-5 TRBD2 TRBV2 TGTGCCAGACGGGGGGGCCAAGAGACCCAGTACTTC CARRGGQETQYF
- TRBJ2-2 - TRBV7-9 TGTGCCAGCAGCCTTCTGAAGGGGGGGACCGGGGAGCTGTTTTTT CASSLLKGGTGELFF
- TRBJ2-7 - TRBV5-1 TGCGCCAGCAGCGGGGTTCGGGCGGGGGCCCAGGAGCAGTACTTC CASSGVRAGAQEQYF
once TRBJ2-7 TRBD1 TRBV5-5 TGTGCCAGCAGCTTCCTTGGGACAGGGGTTTACGAGCAGTACTTC CASSFLGTGVYEQYF
- TRBJ1-2 TRBD1 TRBV11-2 TGTGCCAGCAGCTTCGAGACAGGGAGGGGCTACACCTTC CASSFETGRGYTF
- TRBJ2-1 - TRBV11-3 TGTGCCAGCAGACAGGCAGGGCCATACAATGAGCAGTTCTTC CASRQAGPYNEQFF
- TRBJ1-1 TRBD1 TRBV7-9 TGTGCCAGCAGCTTCATGACAGGGGGTACCACTGAAGCTTTCTTT CASSFMTGGTTEAFF
- TRBJ2-2 - TRBV27 TGTGCCAGCAGTTCCAGGGAGGCAGGGGAGCTGTTTTTT CASSSREAGELFF
- TRBJ2-7 TRBD1 TRBV4-1 TGCGCCAGCAGCCGGCGAGAAATACAGGGACAGGGCTCCTACGAGCAGTACTTC CASSRREIQGQGSYEQYF
- TRBJ1-2 - TRBV18 TGTGCCAGCTCACCACGGGCTGGTGACATTTTTAACTATGGCTACACCTTC CASSPRAGDIFNYGYTF
- TRBJ2-5 - TRBV5-1 TGCGCCAGCAGCTCGTTGGGGCTGAGGAACCAAGAGACCCAGTACTTC CASSSLGLRNQETQYF
- TRBJ1-5 - TRBV5-6 TGTGCCAGCAGCTCGCTCGTGCAGGGCCCTCAGCCCCAGCATTTT CASSSLVQGPQPQHF
once TRBJ1-2 - TRBV5-1 TGCGCCAGCAGCTTGGGGTCCGGTACTGGCTACACCTTC CASSLGSGTGYTF
- TRBJ2-2 - TRBV11-3 TGTGCCAGCAGCCTGGGCAGGGCCGGGGAGCTGTTTTTT CASSLGRAGELFF
- TRBJ1-4 - TRBV6-5 TGTGCCAGCAGTTACGGGGGGGCCTACAATGAAAAACTGTTTTTT CASSYGGAYNEKLFF
- TRBJ1-5 TRBD1 TRBV6-1 TGTGCCAGCAGTGACTGGACAGGGGCGCAGCCCCAGCATTTT CASSDWTGAQPQHF
- TRBJ2-7 TRBD1 TRBV5-4 TGTGCCAGCAGCTTGGACAGGGGGGAATGGTACGAGCAGTACTTC CASSLDRGEWYEQYF
- TRBJ2-7 TRBD2 TRBV6-6 TGTGCCAGCAGGCCAACTAGCGGTCCTCCCTACGAGCAGTACTTC CASRPTSGPPYEQYF
few TRBJ1-6 - TRBV28 TGTGCCAGCAGTTTCCCCGGGGATTCACCCCTCCACTTT CASSFPGDSPLHF
- TRBJ1-5 - TRBV28 TGTGCCAGCAGTTTACCCACAGGGCCTCAGCCCCAGCATTTT CASSLPTGPQPQHF
few TRBJ1-2 - TRBV9 TGTGCCAGCAGTTGGGGCCAAGGCCGATTAGGGGGCTACACCTTC CASSWGQGRLGGYTF
- TRBJ1-4 - TRBV5-5 TGTGCCAGCAGCTTCTCTTCCGAAAAACTGTTTTTT CASSFSSEKLFF
- TRBJ2-3 - TRBV7-2 TGTGCCAGCAGCTTAGCGGGGGCCACAGATACGCAGTATTTT CASSLAGATDTQYF
- TRBJ2-1 - TRBV28 TGTGCCAGCAGTTTATCCTCTGAGCAGTTCTTC CASSLSSEQFF
- TRBJ1-1 - TRBV2 TGTGCCAGCCCATCGAACACTGAAGCTTTCTTT CASPSNTEAFF
- TRBJ2-7 - TRBV7-9 TGTGCCAGCAGCCGAGGGAGAAGGTACGAGCAGTACTTC CASSRGRRYEQYF
- TRBJ2-1 TRBD2 TRBV5-1 TGCGCCAGCAGCTTGAGTTCGGCTAGCGGGTACAATGAGCAGTTCTTC CASSLSSASGYNEQFF
once TRBJ2-7 TRBD2 TRBV6-1 TGTGCCAGCAGCTCCCAAGCGGGGGGCGAGCAGTACTTC CASSSQAGGEQYF
- TRBJ1-6 - TRBV19 TGTGCCAGTAGTATCGCAGGTCGCTCCTATAATTCACCCCTCCACTTT CASSIAGRSYNSPLHF
- TRBJ1-4 - TRBV2 TGTGCCAGCAGTGAATTTAGGGGCCTTTCAACTAATGAAAAACTGTTTTTT CASSEFRGLSTNEKLFF
- TRBJ2-6 - TRBV4-3 TGCGCCAGCAGCCAAGATCTGTACTCTGGGGCCAACGTCCTGACTTTC CASSQDLYSGANVLTF
- TRBJ1-1 TRBD1 TRBV7-2 TGTGCCAGCAGCACACCCGCCGGGACAGAGAGGAAGGAAGCTTTCTTT CASSTPAGTERKEAFF
once TRBJ1-5 - TRBV9 TGTGCCAGCAGCGCGACAGGTTTAAGCAATCAGCCCCAGCATTTT CASSATGLSNQPQHF
few TRBJ2-7 TRBD1 TRBV27 TGTGCCAGCGGACTCATTAGGGCAGGGGGTCGGACTTTC CASGLIRAGGRTF
- TRBJ1-6 - TRBV28 TGTGCCAGCAGTTTATTTAGGCCAGAAGAGGCCGGGCGGGTTCGAGGCTTCAATAATTCACCCCTCCACTTT CASSLFRPEEAGRVRGFNNSPLHF
- TRBJ1-6 - TRBV28 TGTGCCAGCAGTTCTAACACAGGGCTACGTTCACCCCTCCACTTT CASSSNTGLRSPLHF
- TRBJ2-2 - TRBV27 TGTGCCAGCAGTTCCGGTTATACCGGGGAGCTGTTTTTT CASSSGYTGELFF
once TRBJ2-1 TRBD2 TRBV5-4 TGTGCCAGCAGGGCTGGACTAGCGGAATACAATGAGCAGTTCTTC CASRAGLAEYNEQFF
- TRBJ1-4 - TRBV4-2 TGTGCCAGCAGCCAAGATCGGGGTGAAAAACTGTTTTTT CASSQDRGEKLFF
- TRBJ2-5 TRBD1 TRBV5-1 TGCGCCAGCAGCCTTGCCGGGACAGGGGAGGAGACCCAGTACTTC CASSLAGTGEETQYF
- TRBJ1-1 TRBD1 TRBV19 TGTGCCAGTAGTATAGCAGGGACAGGGGTCGGGACTGAAGCTTTCTTT CASSIAGTGVGTEAFF
once TRBJ2-4 TRBD1 TRBV7-2 TGTGCCAGCAGCTTAGGGCAGGGGGCAGCCAAAAACATTCAGTACTTC CASSLGQGAAKNIQYF
once TRBJ2-3 TRBD1 TRBV27 TGTGCCAGCAGCAGACAGGGACGCACAGATACGCAGTATTTT CASSRQGRTDTQYF
- TRBJ2-7 - TRBV7-3 TGTGCCAGCAGCTTGAGTAGCGGAGTGTCCTACGAGCAGTACTTC CASSLSSGVSYEQYF
- TRBJ2-1 - TRBV4-2 TGTGCCAGCAGCCAAGAAAGGAGGGGTGGGAATGAGCAGTTCTTC CASSQERRGGNEQFF
- TRBJ2-7 - TRBV19 TGTGCCAGTAGTGGGGCTCCCTACGAGCAGTACTTC CASSGAPYEQYF